A selection of T cell receptor beta chains follows, all from one sample in a study of blood T cell repertoires in COVID-19. Data came from immunoSEQ multiplex PCR; TCRdb stores just in-frame clones and leaves some out. The sample includes 150,000 or so clones, over 80% of them seen just once. The specimen was PBMCs or T cells enriched from blood (not recorded which). The source is a woman aged 60-70 years who had recovered from COVID-19. Both conserved end residues are part of each CDR3. D genes are given only for firm matches. The size field is filled for only some rows; it gives once, few, many or a size class.

D gene,CDR3 length,clone size,V gene,J gene,CDR3 protein,CDR3 DNA
TRBD1,12,once,TRBV10-3,TRBJ1-1,CATRRGQTEAFF,TGTGCCACCAGGAGGGGACAGACTGAAGCTTTCTTT
NA,13,NA,TRBV3-1/TRBV3-2,TRBJ1-1,CASRQSGNTEAFF,TGTGCCAGCAGACAATCAGGGAACACTGAAGCTTTCTTT
NA,13,NA,TRBV7-9,TRBJ1-6,CASSLDAVSPLHF,TGTGCCAGCAGCTTAGATGCGGTTTCACCCCTCCACTTT
NA,12,NA,TRBV27,TRBJ1-2,CASRGTGGGYTF,TGTGCCAGCAGAGGGACGGGGGGTGGCTACACCTTC
NA,16,NA,TRBV25-1,TRBJ1-4,CASSESGRARGEKLFF,TGTGCCAGCAGTGAATCGGGCAGGGCCCGCGGTGAAAAACTGTTTTTT
NA,12,few,TRBV5-6,TRBJ1-2,CASSFRVSGYTF,TGTGCCAGCAGCTTCAGGGTTAGCGGCTACACCTTC
TRBD1,19,NA,TRBV27,TRBJ1-6,CASSPDPRDRVNYNSPLHF,TGTGCCAGCAGCCCTGACCCGAGGGACAGGGTAAACTATAATTCACCCCTCCACTTT
NA,13,NA,TRBV7-9,TRBJ2-5,CASSSGLVETQYF,TGTGCCAGCAGCTCCGGGTTGGTAGAGACCCAGTACTTC
TRBD1,17,NA,TRBV23-1,TRBJ2-1,CASSQSKGQGGYNEQFF,TGCGCCAGCAGTCAATCGAAGGGACAGGGGGGCTACAATGAGCAGTTCTTC
NA,16,few,TRBV28,TRBJ2-1,CASSLLTRSKGDEQFF,TGTGCCAGCAGTTTACTGACTAGGTCGAAAGGGGATGAGCAGTTCTTC
TRBD1,15,NA,TRBV19,TRBJ1-5,CASSQTGESNQPQHF,TGTGCCAGTAGCCAAACAGGGGAAAGCAATCAGCCCCAGCATTTT
NA,15,NA,TRBV10-3,TRBJ1-2,CASLEHAEFGYGYTF,TGTGCCAGCCTCGAGCACGCGGAATTCGGCTATGGCTACACCTTC
NA,13,NA,TRBV14,TRBJ1-1,CASSFSGNTEAFF,TGTGCCAGCAGCTTCTCAGGGAACACTGAAGCTTTCTTT
TRBD1,14,once,TRBV2,TRBJ2-3,CANSGQGGTDTQYF,TGTGCCAACTCGGGACAGGGGGGCACAGATACGCAGTATTTT
TRBD1,16,NA,TRBV7-3,TRBJ2-2,CASSLFRQGRSGELFF,TGTGCCAGCAGCTTGTTTAGACAGGGGAGATCCGGGGAGCTGTTTTTT
TRBD1,18,NA,TRBV5-1,TRBJ2-1,CASSTSFLRDRGVNEQFF,TGCGCCAGCAGCACAAGCTTCCTCCGGGACAGGGGTGTGAATGAGCAGTTCTTC